This record concerns one T cell receptor beta chain sequence. The method was immunoSEQ multiplex PCR; TCRdb's version includes in-frame clones alone and lacks a portion of them. Of approximately 490,000 clones listed, around 78% are singletons. V dropped 4 bases and J dropped 3; count of bases not matched to a gene: 3. Germline CDR1 reads MGHDK; CDR2 reads SYGVNS. The CDR3 length is 15 residues. This sample was taken from a study of shared T cell receptors in the human thymus. The same sample was also studied in work on human thymus T cells. This second study notes: Immunologically healthy infants in Finland undergoing congenital heart defect surgery were the donors. Thymic samples were excised during corrective heart operations. Blood and thymic repertoires both appeared biased in V and J gene usage.

The clonotype comes from a boy younger than two with a congenital heart defect. Material for sequencing was thymocytes. The V and J genes are TRBV25-1 and TRBJ2-1, with 10 bases aligning to TRBD1. In DNA, the CDR3 is TGTGCCAGCAGTGGACAGGGGGCTATCTACAATGAGCAGTTCTTC. It encodes CASSGQGAIYNEQFF.